The next 9 T cell receptor beta chains were all read from a single sample in a study. TRBV12-4/TRBJ1-2 clonotypes were amplified with adaptor-ligated barcode primers. One entry per CDR3 protein, called by TCRdb with MiXCR from the multiplex PCR reads. The sample lists more than 850 distinct CDR3 sequences, approximately 2.5% occurring once. The sorted Tregs were CD4+CD25+CD127-/low cells. Sequenced material: Tregs sorted from blood. These receptor sequences come from a female donor with breast cancer.

In this sample, this clonotype is medium-sized. V and J are TRBV12-3 or TRBV12-4 and TRBJ1-2, with TRBD1 identical over 8 bases. The J segment lost 10 bases and the V segment lost 6 bases, leaving 10 bases of the junction unmatched. This CDR3 has 13 amino acids. In nucleotides, the CDR3 is TGTGCCAGCAGCACGGGACAGGTTATTGTCTACACCTTC. Protein sequence: CASSTGQVIVYTF.

This clonotype is deemed medium-sized (0.01 to 0.1%). The chain recombines TRBV12-3 or TRBV12-4 with TRBJ1-2; D not certain. The CDR3 is made up of 16 amino acids. Trimming removed 4 bases from V and 7 bases from J, with 22 bases in between. The CDR3 here is CASSSRAVLRIVGYTF. CDR3 nucleotide sequence: TGTGCCAGCAGTTCGAGGGCCGTCTTGCGGATTGTTGGCTACACCTTC.

By share, this clonotype counts as medium-sized. The gene calls are TRBV12-3 or TRBV12-4 and TRBJ1-2, with D uncertain. V lost 2 bases, J lost 2 bases, and 9 bases lay in between. CDR3 length: 14 amino acids. DNA for the CDR3: TGTGCCAGCAGTTTAAAAGTCGTAAACTATGGCTACACCTTC. Amino acid sequence: CASSLKVVNYGYTF.

By frequency in the sample, this clonotype is medium-sized. CDR3 nucleotide sequence: TGTGCCAGCAGTTTCGGGACGGAGGGCTACACCTTC. Translation gives CASSFGTEGYTF. The chain recombines TRBV12-3 or TRBV12-4 with TRBJ1-2; perhaps TRBD1 as D (5 bases). Trimming removed 3 bases at V and 8 bases at J, with 10 bases between. The CDR3 consists of 12 residues.

By share, this clonotype counts as medium-sized. The CDR3 loop is CASSFNRVEGGYTF. Here the CDR3 DNA reads TGTGCCAGCAGTTTCAACAGGGTAGAGGGTGGCTACACCTTC. J is TRBJ1-2 and V is TRBV12-3 or TRBV12-4; D is perhaps TRBD1 (6 bases). This CDR3 spans 14 amino acids. V gave up 3 bases and J gave up 7 bases, with 15 bases separating them.

By proportion, this clonotype is large. The V call is TRBV12-3 or TRBV12-4, the J call TRBJ1-2; maybe TRBD1 (5 bases). The CDR3 loop spans 14 amino acids. V lost 4 bases, J lost 4 bases, and 13 bases lay in between. The CDR3 DNA reads as TGTGCCAGCAGTTGGGGACTCCGTGGCTATGGCTACACCTTC. Its translation is CASSWGLRGYGYTF.

This clonotype is labeled large. V gene TRBV12-3 or TRBV12-4 combines with J gene TRBJ1-2, with D possibly matching TRBD1 (6 bases). V was trimmed by 7 bases and J by 4 bases, leaving 13 bases between them. The CDR3 extends over 13 amino acids. This CDR3 reads CASNFNRAYGYTF. In DNA, the CDR3 is TGTGCCAGCAACTTCAACAGGGCCTATGGCTACACCTTC.

By share, this clonotype counts as medium-sized. This sequence joins TRBV12-3 or TRBV12-4 and TRBJ1-2; no firm D call. The V end was cut by 4 bases, the J end by 7 bases, with 10 bases between. This CDR3 comprises 12 residues. In nucleotides, the CDR3 is TGTGCCAGCAGTTGGGGATCGGGTGGCTACACCTTC. Translation: CASSWGSGGYTF.

This clonotype counts as medium-sized. The chain couples TRBV12-3 or TRBV12-4 to TRBJ1-2, with D tentatively TRBD1 (6 bases). The CDR3 totals 13 residues. Trimming stripped 5 bases from V and 2 bases from J, with 9 bases between. The CDR3 protein is CASSTGQNYGYTF. CDR3 in DNA: TGTGCCAGCAGTACAGGGCAGAACTATGGCTACACCTTC.